This TCR beta chain was obtained from a study of response to subunit inactivated influenza vaccine. TCRdb passed the RT-PCR reads through MiXCR, listing each CDR3 protein once. The table shows 600,000 to 850,000 distinct CDR3 sequences, with 13% to 15% occurring only once. This CDR3 contains 12 residues. Germline CDR1 and CDR2: MDHEN and SYDVKM. This clonotype was seen at least ten times. Its antigen is not known. At one end the junction does not follow the germline gene, possibly because of a read error. Study-wide results and limits: The authors offered the suggestion that each seasonal influenza vaccination recruits few new T cells.

The specimen comprised PBMCs from blood, sampled 14 to 15 days before vaccination. The clonotype comes from a man aged 50-59 years who received an inactivated influenza vaccine. The chain joins TRBV28 to TRBJ2-3, with a weak D call TRBD1 (5 bases). CDR3 region: CASSLQGDTQYF. CDR3 DNA sequence: TGCGCCAGCAGCTTGCAGGGAGATACGCAGTATTTT. Using reference TRBV28 and TRBJ2-3 for the parts outside the CDR3, the full variable domain is DVKVTQSSRYLVKRTGEKVFLECVQDMDHENMFWYRQDPGLGLRLIYFSYDVKMKEKGDIPEGYSVSREKKERFSLILESASTNQTSMYLCASSLQGDTQYFGPGTRLTVL.